Each of the 32 T cell receptor beta chains below was sequenced from the same sample in a study of blood T cell repertoires in COVID-19. Assay used: immunoSEQ multiplex PCR; TCRdb lists only in-frame clones, some missing. Altogether over 110,000 clones are present, 81% being singletons, with the ten largest covering over 8%. Input material: peripheral blood. The receptors originated from a human donor in a cohort sampled during active COVID-19.

The chain has TRBV15 and TRBJ1-5; D gene ambiguous. Germline V lookup: CDR1 LNHNV, CDR2 YYDKDF (reference sequence). The CDR3 is 14 amino acids. V gave up 0 bases and J gave up 6 bases, with 9 bases separating them. In nucleotides, the CDR3 is TGTGCCACCAGCAGAGAGGGAGGTAGTCAGCCCCAGCATTTT. Translated: CATSREGGSQPQHF.

V and J are TRBV7-9 and TRBJ2-5; 7 nucleotides match TRBD1. This CDR3 has 13 amino acids. V dropped 7 bases and J dropped 5; count of bases not matched to a gene: 7. Looked up from germline, CDR1 is SEHNR and CDR2 is FQNEAQ (reference sequence). The CDR3 protein is CASKRTGGETQYF. The CDR3 region has the DNA TGTGCCAGCAAAAGGACAGGTGGGGAGACCCAGTACTTC.

The CDR3 sequence is CASSLARDRVANEQFF. For the CDR3, the DNA is TGTGCCAGCAGCTTAGCTCGGGACAGGGTCGCCAATGAGCAGTTCTTC. V usage is TRBV7-3 and J usage is TRBJ2-1, with 9 bases that match TRBD1. Germline V gene lookup returns CDR1 SGHTA and CDR2 FQGTGA. The length of the CDR3 is 16 residues. The trim removed 2 bases at V and 6 bases at J, leaving 8 bases unmatched.

The V gene is TRBV7-9, the J gene TRBJ2-3, with 7 bases fitting TRBD2. Germline values: CDR1 SEHNR, CDR2 FQNEAQ (reference sequence). CDR3 length: 17 residues. Trimming at V came to 1 base and at J to 1 base, leaving 8 bases not matched to a gene. In nucleotides, the CDR3 is TGTGCCAGCAGCTTAGGGGCAGCGGGGTCACGCACAGATACGCAGTATTTT. Its protein is CASSLGAAGSRTDTQYF. Using reference TRBV7-9 and TRBJ2-3 for the parts outside the CDR3, the full variable domain is DTGVSQNPRHKITKRGQNVTFRCDPISEHNRLYWYRQTLGQGPEFLTYFQNEAQLEKSRLLSDRFSAERPKGSFSTLEIQRTEQGDSAMYLCASSLGAAGSRTDTQYFGPGTRLTVL.

The chain is built from TRBV3-1 (or the pseudogene TRBV3-2) and TRBJ2-3; a possible D gene is TRBD2 (6 bases). CDR1 and CDR2 (germline): LGHDT, YNNKEL (reference sequence). The CDR3 consists of 16 residues. V lost 2 bases to trimming and J lost 3 bases, with 15 bases between them. CDR3 amino acids: CASSQLASVRTDTQYF. CDR3 DNA: TGTGCCAGCAGCCAATTAGCTAGCGTTCGGACAGATACGCAGTATTTT.

The V call is TRBV7-2, the J call TRBJ2-7; D possibly corresponds to TRBD1 (6 bases). V lost 5 bases to trimming and J lost 6 bases, with 17 bases between them. The V gene's germline CDR1 is SGHTA and CDR2 FQGNSA. The CDR3 sequence is 14 residues long. CDR3 amino acids: CASSQQQGVSEQYF. The CDR3 DNA is TGTGCCAGCAGCCAACAACAGGGAGTTTCCGAGCAGTACTTC. The full variable domain, its missing parts supplied by reference TRBV7-2 and TRBJ2-7, is GAGVSQSPSNKVTEKGKDVELRCDPISGHTALYWYRQSLGQGLEFLIYFQGNSAPDKSGLPSDRFSAERTGGSVSTLTIQRTQQEDSAVYLCASSQQQGVSEQYFGPGTRLTVT.

The genes are TRBV20-1 and TRBJ2-7, with TRBD2 matching 13 bases. Trimming took 3 bases from V and 3 from J; bases not matched to a gene: 14. The CDR3 is 18 amino acids. The germline gives CDR1 DFQATT, CDR2 SNEGSKA (reference sequence). This chain's CDR3 is CSASRTSGSPLMVYEQYF. The DNA of the CDR3 is TGCAGTGCTAGTCGGACTAGCGGGAGCCCTTTGATGGTCTACGAGCAGTACTTC.

V is TRBV6-2 or TRBV6-3 and J is TRBJ2-5; possibly TRBD1 for D (5 bases). Looked up from germline, CDR1 is MNHEY and CDR2 is SVGEGT. V lost 8 bases and J lost 3, with 19 bases in between. The CDR3 runs to 15 residues. DNA for the CDR3: TGTGCCAGCCGCCGTTGGACACTTGGTGAAGAGACCCAGTACTTC. It specifies CASRRWTLGEETQYF.

V is TRBV27 and J is TRBJ2-5, with 10 bases that match TRBD1. The J segment lost 5 bases and the V segment lost 5 bases, leaving 8 bases of the junction unmatched. The CDR3 runs to 15 residues. The germline V gene has CDR1 MNHEY and CDR2 SMNVEV (reference sequence). CDR3 bases: TGTGCCAGCAGTAGGGACAGGGGAGGACATGAGACCCAGTACTTC. The encoded protein is CASSRDRGGHETQYF.

This sequence joins TRBV5-1 and TRBJ2-3; D may be TRBD1 (8 bases). This CDR3 comprises 18 residues. Trimming removed 4 bases from V and 1 base from J, with 22 bases in between. Per the germline V gene, CDR1 is SGHRS and CDR2 is YFSETQ. The CDR3 sequence is CASSPRTGRGIGTDTQYF. CDR3 DNA sequence: TGCGCCAGCAGCCCGAGGACAGGGAGGGGAATAGGCACAGATACGCAGTATTTT.

The V gene is TRBV2, the J gene TRBJ1-5; 8 bases agree with TRBD1. CDR3 length equals 13 residues. With 6 bases clipped from V and 2 bases from J, the junction kept 0 bases outside the gene matches. Germline CDR1 reads SNHLY; CDR2 reads FYNNEI. Here the CDR3 reads CASRGQGNQPQHF. CDR3 in DNA: TGTGCCAGCAGGGGACAGGGCAATCAGCCCCAGCATTTT.

The rearrangement links TRBV29-1 to TRBJ2-1; D is undetermined. V was pared by 4 bases and J by 4 bases, with 5 bases between. CDR3 length: 11 amino acids. The germline gives CDR1 SQVTM, CDR2 ANQGSEA. This CDR3 is CSVAHYNEQFF. CDR3 coding DNA: TGCAGCGTTGCCCATTACAATGAGCAGTTCTTC.

The chain uses TRBV6-5 and TRBJ2-7; the match to TRBD2 covers 10 bases. The CDR3 has 14 residues. Germline lookup yields CDR1 MNHEY and CDR2 SVGAGI. The junction had 9 bases not matched to a gene; V was cut back by 7 bases and J by 6 bases. The CDR3 DNA reads TGTGCCAGCAATATTGGACTAGCGGTCGGCGAGCAGTACTTC. It is translated as CASNIGLAVGEQYF.

CDR3 DNA sequence: TGTGCCAGTAGTATTCAGACAGGAACCTACGAGCAGTACTTC. The encoded protein is CASSIQTGTYEQYF. J is TRBJ2-7 and V is TRBV19; tentatively, D is TRBD1 (6 bases). This CDR3 contains 14 residues. The germline gives CDR1 LNHDA, CDR2 SQIVND (reference sequence). V was cut by 3 bases and J by 2 bases, with 11 bases left in between.

CDR3 protein: CASSYPRTGKVNQPQHF. DNA of the CDR3: TGTGCCAGCAGTTACCCTCGGACAGGGAAGGTCAATCAGCCCCAGCATTTT. The chain combines TRBV28 with TRBJ1-5; 8 nucleotides line up with TRBD1. CDR3 size: 17 residues. Germline assignment: CDR1 MDHEN and CDR2 SYDVKM. With 4 bases clipped from V and 3 bases from J, the junction kept 11 bases outside the gene matches.

The V gene is TRBV11-2, the J gene TRBJ2-1; 9 bases align to TRBD2. V lost 2 bases, J lost 4 bases, and 6 bases stayed unmatched. Germline V gene lookup returns CDR1 SGHAT and CDR2 FQNNGV. CDR3 length: 16 amino acids. The CDR3: CASSLFSSGKYNEQFF. The CDR3 bases are TGTGCCAGCAGCTTATTCTCTAGCGGGAAGTACAATGAGCAGTTCTTC.

The chain couples TRBV28 to TRBJ1-2; possible D gene TRBD1, 6 bases. Trimming took off 2 bases at V and 4 bases at J, with 8 bases between the two ends. CDR3 length: 13 residues. Per the germline V gene, CDR1 is MDHEN and CDR2 is SYDVKM. CDR3 sequence: CASSLVRGYGYTF. CDR3 sequence (DNA): TGTGCCAGCAGTTTAGTCAGGGGCTATGGCTACACCTTC.

The chain joins TRBV6-5 to TRBJ1-2; unclear D gene. V was pared by 4 bases and J by 2 bases, with 17 bases between. The CDR3 is 16 residues long. Germline V gives CDR1 MNHEY, CDR2 SVGAGI. The CDR3 DNA follows: TGTGCCAGCAGTTCCACTCCCGGACTGACGAACTATGGCTACACCTTC. This gives the protein CASSSTPGLTNYGYTF.

Concerning this clone: Its ends do not fully match the called genes, so a read error is possible. V gene TRBV4-2 combines with J gene TRBJ1-4; D perhaps matches TRBD1 (5 bases). Germline CDR1 LGHNA, CDR2 YNFKEQ. The CDR3 extends over 17 amino acids. CDR3 DNA: TGTGCCAGCAGCAAAGAGGGGCCGAGGCGTGCTAATGAAAAACTGTTTTTT. Its translation: CASSKEGPRRANEKLFF.

The rearrangement links TRBV5-1 to TRBJ2-2, with 8 bases matching TRBD2. This CDR3 spans 15 amino acids. V trimming: 5 bases; J trimming: 0 bases; junction bases outside the gene matches: 3. The germline V gene has CDR1 SGHRS and CDR2 YFSETQ. CDR3 DNA: TGCGCCAGCAGGCCAGCGGGAGCGAACACCGGGGAGCTGTTTTTT. Translated, it gives CASRPAGANTGELFF.

This chain connects TRBV6-2 or TRBV6-3 to TRBJ2-7, with D maybe TRBD1 (6 bases). Trimming left V 7 bases short and J 0 bases short, with 19 bases between. The CDR3 loop spans 16 amino acids. Germline V gene sequence: CDR1 MNHEY, CDR2 SVGEGT. DNA of the CDR3: TGTGCCAGCACCCCAGGGGACACCACTAGCTCCTACGAGCAGTACTTC. Translation gives CASTPGDTTSSYEQYF.

This chain connects TRBV25-1 to TRBJ2-7, with TRBD2 matching 8 bases. The V and J ends lost 1 base and 2 bases, in that order; junction bases with no gene match: 4. The germline V gene encodes CDR1 MGHDK and CDR2 SYGVNS. There are 15 residues in the CDR3. The CDR3 DNA is TGTGCCAGCAGTGAATTAGGGCGGGAGGCCTACGAGCAGTACTTC. It codes for CASSELGREAYEQYF.

The chain is built from TRBV4-3 and TRBJ2-7; 13 bases agree with TRBD2. The V and J ends lost 3 bases and 7 bases, in that order; junction bases with no gene match: 12. This CDR3 contains 17 residues. Germline V lookup: CDR1 LGHNA, CDR2 YSLEER. Here the CDR3 reads CASSQGTSGTALREQYF. CDR3 nucleotide sequence: TGCGCCAGCAGCCAGGGGACTAGCGGGACGGCGCTTCGGGAGCAGTACTTC.

In its sample, this clone was seen once. The CDR3 sequence is CASSAGLYNEQFF. DNA of the CDR3: TGTGCCAGCAGCGCGGGACTATACAATGAGCAGTTCTTC. This chain links TRBV7-2 with TRBJ2-1; TRBD2 agrees at 7 bases. Losses at the gene ends were 5 bases for V and 4 bases for J; bases not matched to a gene: 2. CDR3 length: 13 residues. Germline-derived CDR1 and CDR2 are SGHTA and FQGNSA.

The chain combines TRBV2 with TRBJ2-7, with D possibly being TRBD1 (6 bases). The V gene's germline CDR1 is SNHLY and CDR2 FYNNEI. Trimming left V 3 bases short and J 2 bases short, with 11 bases between. The CDR3 spans 14 residues. The CDR3 sequence is CASSDSGVPYEQYF. As DNA, the CDR3 is TGTGCCAGCAGTGATTCAGGGGTGCCCTACGAGCAGTACTTC.

The chain carries TRBV19 and TRBJ1-2, with 8 bases fitting TRBD1. Per the germline V gene, CDR1 is LNHDA and CDR2 is SQIVND (reference sequence). J gave up 6 bases and V 4 bases, and 7 bases lay outside the gene matches. The CDR3 runs 14 residues. CDR3 coding DNA: TGTGCCAGTAGTAACCCGGGACAGGTTCATGGCTACACCTTC. Amino acids: CASSNPGQVHGYTF.

This chain uses TRBV15 with TRBJ2-1, with D perhaps matching TRBD1 (5 bases). This CDR3 is built from 16 residues. Trimming pared 1 base from V and 8 bases from J, leaving 18 bases between. Germline V gene data show CDR1 as LNHNV and CDR2 as YYDKDF (reference sequence). The CDR3 DNA sequence: TGTGCCACCAGCAGAGGGGGAAAGGGGCCATGGGATGAGCAGTTCTTC. This codes for CATSRGGKGPWDEQFF.

The chain carries TRBV5-1 and TRBJ2-3, with 8 positions matching TRBD1. Germline V gene sequence: CDR1 SGHRS, CDR2 YFSETQ. V shed 1 base and J 1 base; nucleotides not matched to a gene: 11. The CDR3 length is 18 residues. The CDR3 loop is CASSLTDRVSARTDTQYF. DNA for the CDR3: TGCGCCAGCAGCTTGACGGACAGGGTGTCAGCCCGCACAGATACGCAGTATTTT.

The genes are TRBV7-8 and TRBJ1-4; 7 nucleotides match TRBD1. The germline V gene encodes CDR1 SGHVS and CDR2 FQNEAQ. J gave up 1 base and V 5 bases, and 1 base lay outside the gene matches. The CDR3 totals 14 residues. The CDR3 here is CASSRQGTNEKLFF. The CDR3 DNA sequence: TGTGCCAGCAGCCGACAGGGAACTAATGAAAAACTGTTTTTT. The complete variable domain, with remaining parts taken from reference TRBV7-8 and TRBJ1-4, reads GAGVSQSPRYKVAKRGQDVALRCDPISGHVSLFWYQQALGQGPEFLTYFQNEAQLDKSGLPSDRFFAERPEGSVSTLKIQRTQQEDSAVYLCASSRQGTNEKLFFGSGTQLSVL.

Concerning this clone itself: Other nucleotide sequences in the sample specify the same CDR3. The V call is TRBV9, the J call TRBJ2-7, with D possibly matching TRBD2 (6 bases). Germline loops: CDR1 SGDLS, CDR2 YYNGEE. V was clipped by 0 bases and J by 0 bases, with 10 bases between them. The CDR3 length is 15 residues. The CDR3 DNA reads as TGTGCCAGCAGCGTAGTTGCGGGAAGCTCCTACGAGCAGTACTTC. It yields the protein CASSVVAGSSYEQYF.

The rearrangement links TRBV18 to TRBJ1-2; 7 positions agree with TRBD1. V was pared by 4 bases and J by 8 bases, with 7 bases of the junction left unmatched. Germline CDR1 and CDR2: KGHSH and LQKENI. The CDR3 length is 13 residues. The CDR3 sequence is CASSQDRAYGYTF. The CDR3 region has the DNA TGTGCCAGCTCACAAGACAGGGCTTACGGCTACACCTTC.

CDR3 region: CASSYSQGLAGEHEQYF. The CDR3 nucleotides read TGTGCCAGCAGTTACTCCCAAGGGCTAGCGGGAGAGCACGAGCAGTACTTC. This chain connects TRBV6-2 or TRBV6-3 to TRBJ2-7; 10 nucleotides align to TRBD2. Germline assignment: CDR1 MNHEY and CDR2 SVGEGT. The V gene end was trimmed by 0 bases and the J gene end by 5 bases; junction bases not matched to a gene: 10. The CDR3 is 17 amino acids.